This TCR beta chain was obtained from a study of T cell repertoires in cytomegalovirus infection. Overall study: CMV epitopes, recently identified HLA-C-restricted and well-studied HLA-B-restricted, were used. Carrying CMV and the relevant HLA type showed in public TCR beta signatures.

Note on this clonotype: Its antigen is currently unknown.

Trimming shortened V by 4 bases and J by 1 base, and 10 bases separated the two germline ends. Per germline, CDR1 MGHRA and CDR2 YSYEKL. This CDR3 is built from 14 residues. TCRdb re-derived calls from the reads in MiXCR, one entry per CDR3 protein. The profile shows about 220,000 distinct CDR3 sequences, 30% to 45% of them singletons. Study conclusions and caveats: There were HLA-C-restricted CMV-specific TCR beta clonotypes dominating the ex vivo response. The cumulative frequency of public TCR beta families identified carriers of CMV plus the relevant HLA.

V is TRBV4-1 and J is TRBJ1-1; D is undetermined. The receptor's source is a human donor in good health (CMV status not recorded). Some clones in this sample may be carry-over from other donors' samples. The sample in question was CD8+ T cells from cultured PBMCs, obtained from culture after CMV antigen stimulation. Here the CDR3 DNA reads TGCGCCAGCAGCCTTTATGAGAGGAACACTGAAGCTTTCTTT. Amino acids: CASSLYERNTEAFF.